These T cell receptor beta chains were read from a single sample in a study of T and B cells in COVID-19 patients. One entry per CDR3 protein, called by TCRdb with MiXCR from the multiplex PCR reads. In the table there are 4,000 to 6,000 distinct CDR3 sequences, about 20% of which are singletons. The sequenced sample was blood. Receptor source: a human donor who had recovered from COVID-19. Each CDR3 is given with its conserved first and last residue. The order of the fields is clone size, J gene, CDR3 length, V gene, CDR3 protein. Clone size is stated in some rows and not others, as once, few, many or a class when expanded.

size: .
J: TRBJ2-1
length: 17
V: TRBV20-1
CDR3: CSARSPGLAGGQDEQFF

size: many
J: TRBJ2-2
length: 16
V: TRBV20-1
CDR3: CSARKLAAEGTGELFF

size: medium-sized
J: TRBJ1-2
length: 13
V: TRBV27
CDR3: CASSSGQGTGYTF

size: medium-sized
J: TRBJ1-1
length: 15
V: TRBV19
CDR3: CASRVTGPRDTEAFF

size: medium-sized
J: TRBJ2-3
length: 15
V: TRBV6-1
CDR3: CASSLGGSSTDTQYF

size: medium-sized
J: TRBJ2-7
length: 15
V: TRBV18
CDR3: CASSPRGRDSYEQYF

size: .
J: TRBJ2-7
length: 13
V: TRBV27
CDR3: CASSLAFSYEQYF

size: few
J: TRBJ2-3
length: 14
V: TRBV20-1
CDR3: CRPEARGREDTQYF

size: medium-sized
J: TRBJ2-7
length: 14
V: TRBV12-3/TRBV12-4
CDR3: CASSLNRNSYEQYF

size: medium-sized
J: TRBJ1-5
length: 13
V: TRBV27
CDR3: CASRLRDNQPQHF

size: medium-sized
J: TRBJ2-5
length: 13
V: TRBV6-2/TRBV6-3
CDR3: CASRFSWDETQYF

size: medium-sized
J: TRBJ2-7
length: 13
V: TRBV18
CDR3: CASSPRTGYEQYF

size: medium-sized
J: TRBJ2-5
length: 12
V: TRBV6-6
CDR3: CASMWGRETQYF